Listed below are T cell receptor beta chains from one sample, sequenced in a study of cytomegalovirus exposure and HLA in healthy donors. The protocol was immunoSEQ multiplex PCR, while the TCRdb copy is restricted to in-frame clones and leaves out a portion. The sample gives 95,000 to 150,000 clones, around 74% of which show up once; roughly 31% is in the top ten. Sequenced material: PBMCs. The receptors derive from a man aged 60 to 69 in good health and CMV-seropositive. CDR3s include the opening cysteine and the closing phenylalanine or tryptophan. A D gene is named only where the DNA matches it firmly.

j_call,v_call,d_call,cdr3_aa,cdr3_nt
TRBJ2-7,TRBV25-1,TRBD1,CASSVPTGLNSYEQYF,TGTGCCAGCAGTGTCCCGACAGGGCTTAATTCCTACGAGCAGTACTTC
TRBJ2-7,TRBV5-1,.,CASSPQGNYEQYF,TGCGCCAGCAGCCCTCAGGGGAACTACGAGCAGTACTTC
TRBJ2-5,TRBV19,.,CASSIERDQETQYF,TGTGCCAGTAGTATAGAGAGGGACCAAGAGACCCAGTACTTC
TRBJ1-2,TRBV9,TRBD1,CASSSGTVSYTF,TGTGCCAGCAGCTCCGGGACAGTCTCCTACACCTTC
TRBJ1-5,TRBV2,TRBD1,CASNEGAGNQPQHF,TGTGCCAGCAATGAGGGGGCAGGCAATCAGCCCCAGCATTTT
TRBJ2-5,TRBV7-8,.,CASSPGSTETQYF,TGTGCCAGCAGCCCGGGGTCAACAGAGACCCAGTACTTC
TRBJ2-7,TRBV6-1,TRBD1,CASRYRGQGEQYF,TGTGCCAGCAGATACAGGGGGCAGGGCGAGCAGTACTTC
TRBJ1-2,TRBV18,TRBD1,CASSLPQGGYGYTF,TGTGCCAGCTCCCTCCCACAGGGGGGCTATGGCTACACCTTC
TRBJ2-6,TRBV2,TRBD2,CASSYVRLAVAFPLGANGLTF,TGTGCCAGCAGCTACGTCCGACTAGCGGTGGCGTTCCCTCTCGGGGCCAACGGCCTGACTTTC
TRBJ1-1,TRBV6-4,TRBD1,CASSDRGPNTEAFF,TGTGCCAGCAGTGACAGGGGGCCAAACACTGAAGCTTTCTTT
TRBJ2-3,TRBV10-1,.,CASSAKDSTDTQYF,TGCGCCAGCAGTGCAAAAGACAGTACAGATACGCAGTATTTT
TRBJ2-3,TRBV30,TRBD2,CAWSVLAGPRDTQYF,TGTGCCTGGAGTGTACTAGCGGGGCCCCGGGATACGCAGTATTTT
TRBJ1-6,TRBV5-6,.,CASSLEGRGNSPLHF,TGTGCCAGCAGCTTGGAGGGCAGGGGTAATTCACCCCTCCACTTT